The entry below gives a single T cell receptor beta chain sequence along with its context. Its antigen remains unknown. The germline CDR1 and CDR2 sequences are SEHNR and FQNEAQ (reference sequence). The ends were cut back, 5 bases at V and 10 bases at J, with 15 bases in the middle. The CDR3 runs 13 residues. The sample originates from a study of CD8+ T cells in alopecia areata. Sorting separated CD4+ and CD8+ T cells out of PBMCs. Study-level findings and limits: Scalp lesions, especially in alopecia totalis/universalis, had higher clonality than normal scalp.

Extracted RNA was reverse transcribed into cDNA, the sequencing template. Method: immunoSEQ multiplex PCR; TCRdb's copy keeps in-frame clones and lacks some. Among about 150,000 clones listed, 62% were seen once. Material: CD8+ T cells sorted from blood. This sequence was found in a human donor in good health. This chain uses TRBV7-9 with TRBJ2-1; possible D gene TRBD2, 5 bases. The CDR3 loop is CASSTPLSVEQFF. The CDR3 DNA sequence: TGTGCCAGCAGCACGCCCCTTAGCGTCGAGCAGTTCTTC.